This T cell receptor beta chain comes out of a study of OX40 agonist ivuxolimab in advanced cancers. Study details: Of the participants, around 43% had some prior anti-PD-1, anti-PD-L1 or anti-CTLA-4 therapy, which was allowed. Findings of the study overall: Still undetermined is the antigen specificity of the expanded peripheral T cells.

CDR3 length: 18 residues. Unmatched junction bases numbered 10, after V lost 4 bases and J lost 0 bases. Germline V lookup: CDR1 PRHDT, CDR2 FYEKMQ (reference sequence). As to this clone: What it binds is unknown.

Measured with immunoSEQ multiplex PCR; TCRdb has only the in-frame clones, and not every one. Among 75,000 to 95,000 clones listed, around 89% were seen once. This TCR was sampled from an adult with an advanced solid tumor such as melanoma, head and neck, liver or kidney cancer. The chain is built from TRBV13 and TRBJ2-2; 8 bases are shared with TRBD2. Material: CD4+ or CD8+ T cells sorted from blood, obtained in a trial of the OX40 agonist ivuxolimab. In DNA form, the CDR3 reads TGTGCCAGCAGCTCACTGATCCTTAGCGGGACGAACACCGGGGAGCTGTTTTTT. Its protein product is CASSSLILSGTNTGELFF.